This T cell receptor beta chain was profiled in a study of OX40 agonist ivuxolimab in advanced cancers. Study-wide results and limits: Dose levels from 0.1 to 3.0 mg/kg saw CD4+ and CD8+ blood T cells expand clonally by week 6.

The ends lost 6 bases at V and 0 bases at J; junction bases unmatched: 4. CDR1 is MNHEY and CDR2 is SMNVEV in the germline V gene (reference sequence). The CDR3 loop spans 14 amino acids. Measured with immunoSEQ multiplex PCR; TCRdb has only the in-frame clones, and not every one. This table holds around 46,000 clones, roughly 84% found once. As for this clone: Its antigen is undetermined.

The sequence was collected from an adult with an advanced solid tumor such as melanoma, head and neck, liver or kidney cancer. The rearrangement uses TRBV27 and TRBJ2-7; the match to TRBD2 covers 8 bases. Sequencing was performed on CD4+ or CD8+ T cells sorted from blood, taken in a trial of the OX40 agonist ivuxolimab. CDR3 in amino acids: CASRLAGPSYEQYF. CDR3 coding DNA: TGTGCCAGCAGATTAGCGGGACCCTCCTACGAGCAGTACTTC.